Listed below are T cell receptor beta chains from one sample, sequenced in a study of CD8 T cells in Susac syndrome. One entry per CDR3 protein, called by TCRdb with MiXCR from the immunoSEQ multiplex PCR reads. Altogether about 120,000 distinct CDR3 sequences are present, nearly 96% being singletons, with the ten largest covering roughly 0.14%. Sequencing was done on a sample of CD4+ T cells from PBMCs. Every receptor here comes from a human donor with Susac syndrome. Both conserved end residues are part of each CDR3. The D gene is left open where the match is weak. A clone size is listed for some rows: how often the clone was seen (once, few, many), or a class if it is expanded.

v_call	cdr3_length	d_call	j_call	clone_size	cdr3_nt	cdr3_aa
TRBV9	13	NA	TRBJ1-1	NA	TGTGCCAGCAGCGTGGGGGGTCTGACGAGAGCTTTCTTT	CASSVGGLTRAFF
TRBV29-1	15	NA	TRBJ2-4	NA	TGCAGCGTTGAAGAACGAGGGGGAGGGCCCGGCATTCAGTACTTC	CSVEERGGGPGIQYF
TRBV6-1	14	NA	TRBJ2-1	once	TGTGCCACTTCCCAGGGCAGGGCCTACAATGAGCAGTTCTTC	CATSQGRAYNEQFF
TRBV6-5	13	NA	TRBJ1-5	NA	TGTGCCAGCAGTCAGACAGGCGGGCAGCCCCAGCATTTT	CASSQTGGQPQHF
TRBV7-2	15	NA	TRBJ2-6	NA	TGTGCCAGCAGCTCAGCAGGGCCTGGGGCCAACGTCCTGACTTTC	CASSSAGPGANVLTF
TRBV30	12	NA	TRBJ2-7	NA	TGTGCCTGGGGAGGGCAGCTGTACGAGCAGTACTTC	CAWGGQLYEQYF
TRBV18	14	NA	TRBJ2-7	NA	TGTGCCAGCTCACAGCAGGGGAATGCCGGCGAGCAGTACTTC	CASSQQGNAGEQYF
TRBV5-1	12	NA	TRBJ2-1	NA	TGCGCCAGCAGCTTGGAAGGGCTTAGTACGTTCTTC	CASSLEGLSTFF
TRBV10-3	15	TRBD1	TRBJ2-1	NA	TGTGCCATCAGTGAGCCGGGACAGGGCTACAATGAGCAGTTCTTC	CAISEPGQGYNEQFF
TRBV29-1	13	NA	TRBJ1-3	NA	TGCAGCGTTGTTATAACTCTTGGAAACACCATATATTTT	CSVVITLGNTIYF
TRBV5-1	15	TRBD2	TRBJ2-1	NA	TGCGCCAGCAGCTTGAGTCTAGCGGGAGGCGATGAGCAGTTCTTC	CASSLSLAGGDEQFF
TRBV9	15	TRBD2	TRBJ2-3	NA	TGTGCCAGCAGCGTCTTGAGCGGGAGCCCAGATACGCAGTATTTT	CASSVLSGSPDTQYF
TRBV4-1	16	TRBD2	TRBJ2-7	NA	TGCGCCAGCAGCCAAGGCGAACTAGCGGGAGTCTACGAGCAGTACTTC	CASSQGELAGVYEQYF
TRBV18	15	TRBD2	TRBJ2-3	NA	TGTGCCAGCTCATCGGGACTAGCGGGAGAAGATACGCAGTATTTT	CASSSGLAGEDTQYF
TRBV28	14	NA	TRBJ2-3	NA	TGTGCCAGCAGTTCGCCGGGGACTCTAGATACGCAGTATTTT	CASSSPGTLDTQYF
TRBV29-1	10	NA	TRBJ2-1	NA	TGCAGCGTTGATCCTAGTGAGCAGTTCTTC	CSVDPSEQFF
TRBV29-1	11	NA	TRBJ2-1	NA	TGCAGCGTCTATAGTCCGGATGAGCAGTTCTTC	CSVYSPDEQFF
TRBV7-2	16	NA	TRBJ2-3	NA	TGTGCCAGCAGCCCTCACAGGGCCGGGGGCACAGATACGCAGTATTTT	CASSPHRAGGTDTQYF
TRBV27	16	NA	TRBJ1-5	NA	TGTGCCAGCAGCCTAAGGGCCCCGAATAGCAATCAGCCCCAGCATTTT	CASSLRAPNSNQPQHF
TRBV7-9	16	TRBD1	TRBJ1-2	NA	TGTGCCAGCAGCCCAGGTCCAGGGACAGGGAAATATGGCTACACCTTC	CASSPGPGTGKYGYTF
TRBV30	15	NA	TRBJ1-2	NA	TGTGCCTGGAGTCGACCCGGGACATTAAACTATGGCTACACCTTC	CAWSRPGTLNYGYTF
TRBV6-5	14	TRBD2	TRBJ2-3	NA	TGTGCCAGCAGCGGACTAGCGGGATTGGATACGCAGTATTTT	CASSGLAGLDTQYF
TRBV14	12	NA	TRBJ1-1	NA	TGTGCCAGCAGTCCAGTGAACACTGAAGCTTTCTTT	CASSPVNTEAFF
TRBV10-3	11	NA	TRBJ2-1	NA	TGTGCCACTCTACAGTACAATGAGCAGTTCTTC	CATLQYNEQFF
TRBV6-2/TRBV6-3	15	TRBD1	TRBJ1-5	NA	TGTGCCAGCAGCTCGGGACAGGGAGGCAATCAGCCCCAGCATTTT	CASSSGQGGNQPQHF
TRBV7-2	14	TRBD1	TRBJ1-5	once	TGTGCCAGCAGTGATCAGGGGGCCAGTCAGCCCCAGCATTTT	CASSDQGASQPQHF
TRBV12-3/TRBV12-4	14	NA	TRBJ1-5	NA	TGTGCCAGCAGTTTAGCGGGAAGGAGTCAACCCCAGCATTTT	CASSLAGRSQPQHF
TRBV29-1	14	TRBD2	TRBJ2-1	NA	TGCAGCGCCCCACTAGCGGGAGCTAGCGATGAGCAGTTCTTC	CSAPLAGASDEQFF
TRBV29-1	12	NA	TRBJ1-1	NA	TGCAGCGGGAGGGCGGGGACCGCTGAAGCTTTCTTT	CSGRAGTAEAFF
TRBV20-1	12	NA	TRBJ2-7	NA	TGCAGTGCTAGGGCAGGTCTCTACGAGCAGTACTTC	CSARAGLYEQYF
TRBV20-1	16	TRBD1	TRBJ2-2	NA	TGCAGTGCTAGTCACACTAGGACAGGGAACACCGGGGAGCTGTTTTTT	CSASHTRTGNTGELFF
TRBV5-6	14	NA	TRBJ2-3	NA	TGTGCCAGCAGCCTGACATTTACCACAGATACGCAGTATTTT	CASSLTFTTDTQYF
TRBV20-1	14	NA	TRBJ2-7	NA	TGCAGTGCTAGAGGCAACGGGAGTCCCTACGAGCAGTACTTC	CSARGNGSPYEQYF
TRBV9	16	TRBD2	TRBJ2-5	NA	TGTGCCAGCAGCCAAGGACTAGCGGGCCGACAAGAGACCCAGTACTTC	CASSQGLAGRQETQYF
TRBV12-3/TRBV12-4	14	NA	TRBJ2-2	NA	TGTGCCAGCCTCGGACTGCGGAACACCGGGGAGCTGTTTTTT	CASLGLRNTGELFF
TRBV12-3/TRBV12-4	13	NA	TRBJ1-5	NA	TGTGCCAGCAGTTTCGGGGAGCATCAGCCCCAGCATTTT	CASSFGEHQPQHF
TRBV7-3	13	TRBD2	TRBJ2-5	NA	TGTGCCAGAAAGCGGGAGGGTTGGGAGACCCAGTACTTC	CARKREGWETQYF
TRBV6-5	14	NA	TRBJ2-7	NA	TGTGCCAGCAGCCGATCGGTTTACCCCTACGAGCAGTACTTC	CASSRSVYPYEQYF
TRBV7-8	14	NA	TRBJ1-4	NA	TGTGCCAGCAGCCCGGGGGTGACTAATGAAAAACTGTTTTTT	CASSPGVTNEKLFF
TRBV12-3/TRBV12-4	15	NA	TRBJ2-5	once	TGTGCCAGCAGTTTGTCGCTCGGCCAACAAGAGACCCAGTACTTC	CASSLSLGQQETQYF